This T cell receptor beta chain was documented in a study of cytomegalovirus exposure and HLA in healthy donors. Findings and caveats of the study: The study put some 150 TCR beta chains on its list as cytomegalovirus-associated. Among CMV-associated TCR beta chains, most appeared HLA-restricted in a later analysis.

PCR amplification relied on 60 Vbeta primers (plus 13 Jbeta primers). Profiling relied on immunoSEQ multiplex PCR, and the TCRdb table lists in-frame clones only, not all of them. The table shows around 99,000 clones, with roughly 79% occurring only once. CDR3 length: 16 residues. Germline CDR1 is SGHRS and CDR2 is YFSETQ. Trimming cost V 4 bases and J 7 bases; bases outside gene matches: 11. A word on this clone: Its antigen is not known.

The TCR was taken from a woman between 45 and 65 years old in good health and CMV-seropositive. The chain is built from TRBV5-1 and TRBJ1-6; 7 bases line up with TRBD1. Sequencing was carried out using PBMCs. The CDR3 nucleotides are TGCGCCAGCAGCCCTTCTGGACAGGCCCGCAATTCACCCCTCCACTTT. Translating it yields CASSPSGQARNSPLHF.